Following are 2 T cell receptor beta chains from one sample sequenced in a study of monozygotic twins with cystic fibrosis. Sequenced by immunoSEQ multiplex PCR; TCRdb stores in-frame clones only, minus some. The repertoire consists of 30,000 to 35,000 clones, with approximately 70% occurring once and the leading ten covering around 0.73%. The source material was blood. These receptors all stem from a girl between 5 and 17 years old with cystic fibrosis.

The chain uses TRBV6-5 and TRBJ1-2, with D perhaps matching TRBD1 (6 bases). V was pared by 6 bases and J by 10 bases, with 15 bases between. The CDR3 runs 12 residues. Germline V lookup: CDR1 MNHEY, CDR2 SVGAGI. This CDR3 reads CASSPTNRDYTF. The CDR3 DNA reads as TGTGCCAGCAGCCCTACAAACAGGGACTACACCTTC.

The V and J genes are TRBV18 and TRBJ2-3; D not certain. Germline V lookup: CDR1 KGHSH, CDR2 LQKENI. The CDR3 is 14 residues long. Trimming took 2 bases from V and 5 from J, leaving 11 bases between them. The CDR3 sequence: CASSPGAPRDTQYF. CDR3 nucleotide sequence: TGTGCCAGCTCACCAGGAGCCCCGAGAGATACGCAGTATTTT.